A single sample is the source of the 15 T cell receptor beta chains below, sequenced in a study of Graves' ophthalmopathy and Graves' hyperthyroidism. The authors amplified TCR beta CDR3 regions from RNA transcripts. The workflow started with a first-round RT-PCR run with HTBI primers and then moved on to a second-round multiplex PCR. TCRdb re-derived calls from the multiplex PCR reads in MiXCR, one entry per CDR3 protein. The sample lists 600,000 to 950,000 distinct CDR3 sequences; roughly 40% were seen once. The sample comprised peripheral blood. The receptor source for this set is an adult man with Graves' ophthalmopathy.

On this clonotype itself: Its ends do not fully match the called genes, so a read error is possible. V usage is TRBV7-9 and J usage is TRBJ1-6, with a weak D call TRBD1 (6 bases). CDR1 and CDR2 from the germline V gene are SEHNR and FQNEAQ (reference sequence). This CDR3 comprises 16 residues. CDR3 sequence reads: CASSLSRGQRNSPLHF. CDR3 coding DNA: TGCGCCAGCAGCCTAAGCAGGGGACAACGGAATTCACCCCTCCACTTT.

This clonotype appeared many times. The chain couples TRBV7-7 to TRBJ2-5; 11 bases match TRBD1. CDR1 and CDR2 from the germline V gene are SSHAT and FNYEAQ (reference sequence). This CDR3 contains 15 residues. J gave up 4 bases and V 5 bases, and 6 bases lay outside the gene matches. The CDR3 protein is CASSRPGQGGETQYF. CDR3 DNA sequence: TGTGCCAGCAGCCGACCGGGACAGGGGGGAGAGACCCAGTACTTC.

The chain is built from TRBV25-1 and TRBJ2-2, with 8 bases lining up with TRBD1. With 5 bases clipped from V and 8 bases from J, the junction kept 13 bases outside the gene matches. The CDR3 loop spans 16 amino acids. Germline-derived CDR1 and CDR2 are MGHDK and SYGVNS. The CDR3 here is CASSLGQGAGEGELFF. The CDR3 DNA reads as TGTGCCAGCAGTTTAGGCCAGGGGGCAGGTGAAGGGGAGCTGTTTTTT.

The chain couples TRBV10-3 to TRBJ1-3; D unclear. The CDR3 totals 16 residues. In germline, CDR1 is ENHRY, CDR2 SYGVKD. The V end was cut by 5 bases, the J end by 0 bases, with 14 bases between. CDR3 bases: TGTGCCATCAGTTACTCGGCACCCGGCTCTGGAAACACCATATATTTT. Protein: CAISYSAPGSGNTIYF.

In regard to this clonotype: With a much larger clone just one base away, this may be a read error. The chain links TRBV9 to TRBJ2-2; D remains unclear. The CDR3 contains 11 residues. Trimming removed 3 bases at V and 7 bases at J, with 4 bases between. CDR1 SGDLS and CDR2 YYNGEE come from the germline V gene. DNA of the CDR3: TGTGCCAGCAGCGCCAACGGGGAGCTGTTTTTT. Its translation is CASSANGELFF.

This clonotype was counted many times. The chain has TRBV5-8 and TRBJ1-2, with D tentatively TRBD1 (5 bases). The CDR3 has 15 amino acids. From germline, CDR1 is SGHTS and CDR2 YDEGEE. Trimming pared 0 bases from V and 3 bases from J, leaving 12 bases between. The chain's CDR3 is CASSLDGARDYGYTF. DNA for the CDR3: TGTGCCAGCAGCTTGGACGGGGCGCGGGACTATGGCTACACCTTC.

The chain combines TRBV9 with TRBJ2-2; 8 positions agree with TRBD2. Germline V gene data show CDR1 as SGDLS and CDR2 as YYNGEE. The CDR3 contains 15 residues. Losses at the gene ends were 0 bases for V and 4 bases for J; bases not matched to a gene: 2. CDR3 nucleotide sequence: TGTGCCAGCAGCGTAGACGGGAGGGTCACCGGGGAGCTGTTTTTT. Amino acid sequence: CASSVDGRVTGELFF.

This clonotype was observed a few times. The chain links TRBV5-8 to TRBJ2-5, with D perhaps matching TRBD2 (5 bases). V lost 1 base and J 2 bases, leaving 12 bases between the germline ends. Germline CDR1 is SGHTS and CDR2 is YDEGEE. The CDR3 has 15 residues. The CDR3 protein is CASSLWFSGQETQYF. The CDR3 nucleotides read TGTGCCAGCAGCTTGTGGTTCTCGGGGCAAGAGACCCAGTACTTC. The variable domain in full, completed from reference TRBV5-8 and TRBJ2-5, reads EAGVTQSPTHLIKTRGQQATLRCSPISGHTSVYWYQQALGLGLQFLLWYDEGEERNRGNFPPRFSGRQFPNYSSELNVNALELEDSALYLCASSLWFSGQETQYFGPGTRLLVL.

This sequence joins TRBV9 and TRBJ2-3; TRBD2 matches at 13 bases. The germline CDR1 and CDR2 sequences are SGDLS and YYNGEE. V shed 3 bases and J 3 bases; nucleotides not matched to a gene: 1. This CDR3 is built from 15 residues. CDR3 coding DNA: TGTGCCAGCAGCGAACTAGCGGGGGGGACAGATACGCAGTATTTT. Its protein is CASSELAGGTDTQYF.

This clonotype was picked up a small number of times. V usage is TRBV5-4 and J usage is TRBJ1-4; tentatively, D is TRBD1 (5 bases). The CDR3 has 15 residues. V dropped 1 base and J dropped 4 bases, with 11 bases sitting between them. Germline lookup yields CDR1 SGHNT and CDR2 YYREEE (reference sequence). CDR3 DNA sequence: TGTGCCAGCAGCTTGCGGGGGACCCTTAATGAAAAACTGTTTTTT. Protein sequence: CASSLRGTLNEKLFF.

This clonotype has at least ten counts. The rearrangement links TRBV9 to TRBJ2-6; TRBD1 agrees at 8 bases. The J segment lost 4 bases and the V segment lost 3 bases, leaving 6 bases of the junction unmatched. The CDR3 covers 16 residues. The V gene's germline CDR1 is SGDLS and CDR2 YYNGEE. This chain's CDR3 is CASSDRTGQGANVLTF. In DNA form, the CDR3 reads TGTGCCAGCAGCGACCGGACAGGGCAAGGGGCCAACGTCCTGACTTTC.

This clonotype was detected only a few times. This chain uses TRBV7-2 with TRBJ2-7, with TRBD2 matching 11 bases. Trimming removed 6 bases from V and 2 bases from J; junction bases left unmatched: 6. The CDR3 is 15 amino acids. Germline CDR1 SGHTA, CDR2 FQGNSA. The CDR3 nucleotides read TGTGCCAGCAGTACACGACTAGCGGGAACCTACGAGCAGTACTTC. Residues: CASSTRLAGTYEQYF.

The chain combines TRBV29-1 with TRBJ1-2, with a possible D match to TRBD1 (5 bases). This CDR3 spans 12 amino acids. Per germline, CDR1 SQVTM and CDR2 ANQGSEA. V was cut by 7 bases and J by 8 bases, with 17 bases left in between. The chain's CDR3 is CSAGGTLGGYTF. DNA of the CDR3: TGCAGCGCCGGGGGTACACTCGGCGGCTACACCTTC.

This clonotype showed up just once. The chain uses TRBV12-3 or TRBV12-4 and TRBJ1-1, with 7 nucleotides matching TRBD1. The CDR3 spans 12 residues. V shed 5 bases and J 8 bases; nucleotides not matched to a gene: 5. The CDR3 sequence: CASSEQGNEAFF. In DNA, the CDR3 is TGTGCCAGCAGTGAACAGGGGAACGAAGCTTTCTTT.

This chain connects TRBV11-1 to TRBJ2-5; TRBD1 matches at 10 bases. The CDR3 sequence is 17 residues long. Germline CDR1 is SGHAT and CDR2 is FQDESV (reference sequence). V lost 2 bases and J lost 3; bases outside the gene matches: 9. This CDR3 is CASSLNHGDRGEETQYF. CDR3 DNA: TGTGCCAGCAGCTTAAATCACGGGGACAGGGGAGAAGAGACCCAGTACTTC.